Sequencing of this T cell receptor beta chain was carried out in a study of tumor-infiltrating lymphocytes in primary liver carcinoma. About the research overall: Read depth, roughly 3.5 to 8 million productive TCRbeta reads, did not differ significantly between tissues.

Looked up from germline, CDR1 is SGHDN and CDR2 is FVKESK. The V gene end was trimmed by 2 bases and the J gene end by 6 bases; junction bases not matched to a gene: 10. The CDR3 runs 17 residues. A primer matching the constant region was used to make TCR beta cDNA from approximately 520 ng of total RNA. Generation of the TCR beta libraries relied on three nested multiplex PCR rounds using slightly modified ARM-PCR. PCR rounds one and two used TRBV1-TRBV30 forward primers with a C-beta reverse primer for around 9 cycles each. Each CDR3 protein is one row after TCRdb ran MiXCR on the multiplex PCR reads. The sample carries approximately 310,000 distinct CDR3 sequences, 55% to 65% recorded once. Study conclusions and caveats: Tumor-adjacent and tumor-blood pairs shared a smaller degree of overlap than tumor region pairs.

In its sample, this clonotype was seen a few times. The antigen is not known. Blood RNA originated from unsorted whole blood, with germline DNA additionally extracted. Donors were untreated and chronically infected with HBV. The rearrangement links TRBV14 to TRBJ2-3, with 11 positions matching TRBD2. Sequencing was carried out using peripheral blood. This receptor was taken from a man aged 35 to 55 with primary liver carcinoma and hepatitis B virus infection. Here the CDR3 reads CASSQLTSGKGRDTQYF. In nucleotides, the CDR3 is TGTGCCAGCAGCCAACTGACTAGCGGGAAAGGCAGGGATACGCAGTATTTT.